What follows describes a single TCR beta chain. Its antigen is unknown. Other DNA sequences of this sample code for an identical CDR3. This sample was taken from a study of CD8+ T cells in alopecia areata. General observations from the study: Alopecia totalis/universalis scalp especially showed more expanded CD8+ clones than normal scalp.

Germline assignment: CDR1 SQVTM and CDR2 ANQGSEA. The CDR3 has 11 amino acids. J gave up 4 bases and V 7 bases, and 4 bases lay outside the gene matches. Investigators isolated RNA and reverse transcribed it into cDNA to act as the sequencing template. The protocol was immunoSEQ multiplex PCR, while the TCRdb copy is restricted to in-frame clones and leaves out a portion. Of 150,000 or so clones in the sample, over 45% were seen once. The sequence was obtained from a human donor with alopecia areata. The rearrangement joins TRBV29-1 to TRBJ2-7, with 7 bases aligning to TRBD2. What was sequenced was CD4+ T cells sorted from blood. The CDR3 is CSAGEGYEQYF. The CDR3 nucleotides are TGCAGCGCGGGGGAGGGGTACGAGCAGTACTTC.